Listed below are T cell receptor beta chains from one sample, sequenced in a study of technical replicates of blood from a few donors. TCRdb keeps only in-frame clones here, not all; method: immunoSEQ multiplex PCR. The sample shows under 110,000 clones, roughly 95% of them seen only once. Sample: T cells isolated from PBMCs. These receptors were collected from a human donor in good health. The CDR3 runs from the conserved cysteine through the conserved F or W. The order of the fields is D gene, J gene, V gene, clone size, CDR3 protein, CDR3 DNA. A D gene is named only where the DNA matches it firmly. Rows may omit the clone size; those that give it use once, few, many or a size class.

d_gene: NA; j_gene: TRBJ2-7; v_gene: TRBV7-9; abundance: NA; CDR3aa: CASSLVIYEQYF; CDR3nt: TGTGCCAGCAGCTTAGTAATCTACGAGCAGTACTTC
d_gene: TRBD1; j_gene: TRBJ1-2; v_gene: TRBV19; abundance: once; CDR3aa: CASWDTGGVYGYTF; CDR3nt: TGTGCCAGTTGGGATACAGGGGGCGTCTATGGCTACACCTTC
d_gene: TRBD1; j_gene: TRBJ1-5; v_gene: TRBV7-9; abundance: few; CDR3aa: CASGQGGQPQHF; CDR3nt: TGTGCCAGCGGACAGGGGGGACAGCCCCAGCATTTT
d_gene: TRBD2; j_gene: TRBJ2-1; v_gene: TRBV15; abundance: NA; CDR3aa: CATSREKRGANAEQFF; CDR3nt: TGTGCCACCAGCAGAGAGAAGCGGGGGGCTAACGCTGAGCAGTTCTTC
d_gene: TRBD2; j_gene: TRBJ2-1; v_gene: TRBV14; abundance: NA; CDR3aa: CASSQFGTSGSIDEQFF; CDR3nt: TGTGCCAGCAGTCAATTCGGGACTAGCGGGAGTATCGATGAGCAGTTCTTC
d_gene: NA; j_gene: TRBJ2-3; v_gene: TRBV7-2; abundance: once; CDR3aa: CASSLAEPDTQYF; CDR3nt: TGTGCCAGCAGCTTAGCGGAGCCAGATACGCAGTATTTT
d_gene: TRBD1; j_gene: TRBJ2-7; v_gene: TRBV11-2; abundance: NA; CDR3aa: CASSLGIRTGGLDEQYF; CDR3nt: TGTGCCAGCAGCTTGGGAATCAGGACAGGGGGGTTGGACGAGCAGTACTTC
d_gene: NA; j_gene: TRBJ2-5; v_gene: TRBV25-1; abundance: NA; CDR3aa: CASKSQTVKETQYF; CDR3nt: TGTGCCAGCAAGTCACAGACGGTTAAAGAGACCCAGTACTTC
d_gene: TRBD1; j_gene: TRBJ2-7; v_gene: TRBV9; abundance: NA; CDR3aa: CASSVARTGPEQYF; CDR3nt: TGTGCCAGCAGCGTAGCTCGGACAGGGCCCGAGCAGTACTTC
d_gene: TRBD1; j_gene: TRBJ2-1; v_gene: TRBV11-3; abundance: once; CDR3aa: CASSHGQDNNEQFF; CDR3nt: TGTGCCAGCAGCCACGGACAGGATAACAATGAGCAGTTCTTC
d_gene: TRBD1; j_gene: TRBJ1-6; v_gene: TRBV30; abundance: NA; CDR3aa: CAWSALRVTGASSYNSPLHF; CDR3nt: TGTGCCTGGAGCGCCTTGCGTGTGACAGGGGCGAGCTCCTATAATTCACCCCTCCACTTT
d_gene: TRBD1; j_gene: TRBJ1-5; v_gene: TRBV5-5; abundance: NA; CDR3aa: CASSPYRGQNNQPQHF; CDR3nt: TGTGCCAGCAGCCCTTACAGGGGTCAGAACAATCAGCCCCAGCATTTT
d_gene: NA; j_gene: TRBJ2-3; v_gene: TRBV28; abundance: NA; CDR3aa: CASGVGGAQGDTQYF; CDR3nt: TGTGCCAGTGGTGTAGGAGGGGCGCAGGGAGATACGCAGTATTTT
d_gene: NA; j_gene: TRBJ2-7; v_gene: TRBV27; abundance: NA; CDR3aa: CASGLQSAGPLGEQYF; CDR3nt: TGTGCCAGCGGTCTACAATCCGCGGGTCCCCTTGGCGAGCAGTACTTC
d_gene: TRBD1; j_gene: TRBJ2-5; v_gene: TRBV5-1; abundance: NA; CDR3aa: CASSLDRVIETQYF; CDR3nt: TGCGCCAGCAGCTTAGACAGGGTCATCGAGACCCAGTACTTC
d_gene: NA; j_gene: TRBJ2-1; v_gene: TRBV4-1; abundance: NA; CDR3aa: CASSQASGDNEQFF; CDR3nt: TGCGCCAGCAGCCAAGCGTCAGGGGACAATGAGCAGTTCTTC
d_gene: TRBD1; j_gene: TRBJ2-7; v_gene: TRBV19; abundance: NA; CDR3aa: CASNPGQGSHEQYF; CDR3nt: TGTGCCAGTAACCCGGGACAGGGCTCCCACGAGCAGTACTTC
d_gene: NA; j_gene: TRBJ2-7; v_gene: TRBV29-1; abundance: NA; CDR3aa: CSVESPGSYEQYF; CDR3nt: TGCAGCGTTGAATCCCCAGGTTCCTACGAGCAGTACTTC
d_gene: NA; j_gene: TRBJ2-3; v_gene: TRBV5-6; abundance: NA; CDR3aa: CASSLEFLYGGTDTQYF; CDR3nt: TGTGCCAGCAGCTTGGAGTTTCTGTACGGGGGCACAGATACGCAGTATTTT
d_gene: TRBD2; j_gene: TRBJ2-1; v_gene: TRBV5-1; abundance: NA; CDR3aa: CASSPGLAGGSYNEQFF; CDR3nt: TGCGCCAGCAGCCCGGGACTAGCGGGAGGATCCTACAATGAGCAGTTCTTC
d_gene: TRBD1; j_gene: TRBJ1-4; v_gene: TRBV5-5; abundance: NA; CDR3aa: CASSLARDRGPLKLFF; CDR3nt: TGTGCCAGCAGCTTGGCCCGGGACAGGGGGCCTCTTAAACTGTTTTTT
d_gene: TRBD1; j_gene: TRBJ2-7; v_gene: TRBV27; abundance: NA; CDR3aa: CASSLGWGDRGYEQYF; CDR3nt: TGTGCCAGCAGTTTAGGTTGGGGAGACAGGGGTTACGAGCAGTACTTC